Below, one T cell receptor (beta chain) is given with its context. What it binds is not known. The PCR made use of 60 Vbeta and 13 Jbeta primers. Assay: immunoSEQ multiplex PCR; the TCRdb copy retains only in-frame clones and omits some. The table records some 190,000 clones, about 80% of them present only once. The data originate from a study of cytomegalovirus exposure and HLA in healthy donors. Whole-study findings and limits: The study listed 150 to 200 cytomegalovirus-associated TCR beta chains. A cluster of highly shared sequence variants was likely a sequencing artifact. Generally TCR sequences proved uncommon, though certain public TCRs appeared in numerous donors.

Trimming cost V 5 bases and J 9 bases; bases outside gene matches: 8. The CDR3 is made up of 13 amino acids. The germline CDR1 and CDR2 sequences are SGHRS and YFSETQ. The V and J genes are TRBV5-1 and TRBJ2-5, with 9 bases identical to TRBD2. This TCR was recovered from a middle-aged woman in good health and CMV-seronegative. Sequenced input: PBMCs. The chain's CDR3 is CASSSGSTEAQYF. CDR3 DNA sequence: TGCGCCAGCAGTAGCGGGAGCACCGAGGCCCAGTACTTC.